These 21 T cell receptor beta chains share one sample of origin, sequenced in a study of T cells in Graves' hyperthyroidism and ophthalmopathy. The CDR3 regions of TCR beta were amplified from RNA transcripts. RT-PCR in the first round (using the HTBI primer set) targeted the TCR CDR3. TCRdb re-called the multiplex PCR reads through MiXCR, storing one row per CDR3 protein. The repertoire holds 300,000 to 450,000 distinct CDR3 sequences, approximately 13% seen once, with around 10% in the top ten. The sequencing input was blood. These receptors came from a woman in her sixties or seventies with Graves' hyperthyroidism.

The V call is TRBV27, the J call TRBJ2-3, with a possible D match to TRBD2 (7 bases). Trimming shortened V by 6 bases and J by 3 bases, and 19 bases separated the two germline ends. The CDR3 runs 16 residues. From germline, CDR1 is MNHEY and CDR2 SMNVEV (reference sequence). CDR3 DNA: TGTGCCAGCAGCCTGAGGGGGGGGAGCCCAACAGATACGCAGTATTTT. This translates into CASSLRGGSPTDTQYF.

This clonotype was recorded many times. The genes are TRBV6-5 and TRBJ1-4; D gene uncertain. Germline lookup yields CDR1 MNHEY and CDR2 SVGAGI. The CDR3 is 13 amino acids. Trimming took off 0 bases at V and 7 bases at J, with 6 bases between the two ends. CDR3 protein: CASSYSIGEKLFF. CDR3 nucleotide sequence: TGTGCCAGCAGTTACTCGATAGGTGAAAAACTGTTTTTT.

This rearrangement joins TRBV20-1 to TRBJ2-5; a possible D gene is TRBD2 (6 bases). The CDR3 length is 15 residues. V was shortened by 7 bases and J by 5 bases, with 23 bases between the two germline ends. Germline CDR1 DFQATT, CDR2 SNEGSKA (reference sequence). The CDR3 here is CSGLYLGGAGETQYF. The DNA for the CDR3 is TGCAGTGGCCTATACCTCGGGGGAGCCGGGGAGACCCAGTACTTC.

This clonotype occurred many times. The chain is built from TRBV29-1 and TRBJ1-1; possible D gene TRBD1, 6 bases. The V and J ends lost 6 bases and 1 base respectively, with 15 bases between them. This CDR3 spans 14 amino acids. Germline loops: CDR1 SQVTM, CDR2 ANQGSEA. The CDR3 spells CSVSRGQTNTEAFF. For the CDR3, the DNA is TGCAGCGTATCACGGGGACAAACGAACACTGAAGCTTTCTTT.

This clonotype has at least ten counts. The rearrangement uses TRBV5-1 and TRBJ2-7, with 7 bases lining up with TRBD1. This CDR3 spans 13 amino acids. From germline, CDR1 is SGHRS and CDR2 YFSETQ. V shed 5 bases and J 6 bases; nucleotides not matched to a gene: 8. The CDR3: CASSLQGEGEQYF. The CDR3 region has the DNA TGCGCCAGCAGTCTTCAGGGGGAAGGCGAGCAGTACTTC. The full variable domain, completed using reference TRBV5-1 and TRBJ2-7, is KAGVTQTPRYLIKTRGQQVTLSCSPISGHRSVSWYQQTPGQGLQFLFEYFSETQRNKGNFPGRFSGRQFSNSRSEMNVSTLELGDSALYLCASSLQGEGEQYFGPGTRLTVT.

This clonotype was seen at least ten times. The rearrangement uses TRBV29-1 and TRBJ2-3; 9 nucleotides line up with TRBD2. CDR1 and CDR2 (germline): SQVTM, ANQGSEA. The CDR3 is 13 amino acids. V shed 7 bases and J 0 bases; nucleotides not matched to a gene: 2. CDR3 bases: TGCAGCGGGACTAGCGCTAGCACAGATACGCAGTATTTT. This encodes CSGTSASTDTQYF.

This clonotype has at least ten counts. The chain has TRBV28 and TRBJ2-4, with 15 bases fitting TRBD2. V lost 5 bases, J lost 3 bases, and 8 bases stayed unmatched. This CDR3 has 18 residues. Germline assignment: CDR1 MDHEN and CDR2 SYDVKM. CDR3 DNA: TGTGCCAGCAGTCCTGGACTAGCGGGAGGGATATACAAAAACATTCAGTACTTC. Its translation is CASSPGLAGGIYKNIQYF.

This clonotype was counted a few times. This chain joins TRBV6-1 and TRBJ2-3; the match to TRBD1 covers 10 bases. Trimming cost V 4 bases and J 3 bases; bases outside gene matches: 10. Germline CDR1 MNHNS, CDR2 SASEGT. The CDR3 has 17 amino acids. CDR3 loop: CASSGKPGQGRTDTQYF. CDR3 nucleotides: TGTGCCAGCAGTGGGAAGCCGGGACAGGGGAGAACAGATACGCAGTATTTT.

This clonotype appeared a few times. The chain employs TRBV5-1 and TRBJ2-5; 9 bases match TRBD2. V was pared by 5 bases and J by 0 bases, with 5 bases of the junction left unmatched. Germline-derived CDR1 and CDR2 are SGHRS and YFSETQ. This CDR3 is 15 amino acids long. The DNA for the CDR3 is TGCGCCAGCAGTCGGACTAGCGCCAACCAAGAGACCCAGTACTTC. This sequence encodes CASSRTSANQETQYF.

The DNA for the CDR3 is TGCGCCAGCAGCCAGAGGACGGTTACGAACACCGGGGAGCTGTTTTTT. This gives the protein CASSQRTVTNTGELFF. The chain recombines TRBV4-1 with TRBJ2-2; no reliable D call. Germline V gives CDR1 MGHRA, CDR2 YSYEKL. The V end lost 3 bases, the J end lost 0 bases, and 11 bases lay between the germline ends. This CDR3 is 16 amino acids long.

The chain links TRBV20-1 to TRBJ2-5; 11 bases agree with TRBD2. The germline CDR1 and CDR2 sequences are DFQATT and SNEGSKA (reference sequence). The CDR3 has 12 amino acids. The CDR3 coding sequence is TGCAGCACCGGGACTAGCGGAGAGACCCAGTACTTC. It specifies CSTGTSGETQYF.

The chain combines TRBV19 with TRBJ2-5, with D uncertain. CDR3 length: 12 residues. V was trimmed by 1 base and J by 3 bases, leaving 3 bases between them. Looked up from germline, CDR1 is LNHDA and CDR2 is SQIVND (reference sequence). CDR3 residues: CASSIGEETQYF. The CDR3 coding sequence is TGTGCCAGTAGTATAGGAGAAGAGACCCAGTACTTC.

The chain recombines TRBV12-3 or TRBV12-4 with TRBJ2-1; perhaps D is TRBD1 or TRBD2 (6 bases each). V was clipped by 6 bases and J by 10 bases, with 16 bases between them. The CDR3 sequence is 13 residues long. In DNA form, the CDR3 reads TGTGCCAGCAGCCGCGGGACAAGTGGCGAGCAGTTCTTC. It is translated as CASSRGTSGEQFF.

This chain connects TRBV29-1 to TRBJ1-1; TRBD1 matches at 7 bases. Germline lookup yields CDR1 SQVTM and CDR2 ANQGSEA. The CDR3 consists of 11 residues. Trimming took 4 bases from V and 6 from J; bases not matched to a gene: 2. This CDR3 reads CSVAGQSEAFF. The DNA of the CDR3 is TGCAGCGTTGCGGGACAGTCTGAAGCTTTCTTT.

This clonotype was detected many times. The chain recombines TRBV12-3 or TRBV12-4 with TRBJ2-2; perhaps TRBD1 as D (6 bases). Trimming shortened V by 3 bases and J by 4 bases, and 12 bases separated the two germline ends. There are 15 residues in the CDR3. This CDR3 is CASSFGGQTTGELFF. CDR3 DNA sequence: TGTGCCAGCAGTTTTGGGGGACAAACCACCGGGGAGCTGTTTTTT.

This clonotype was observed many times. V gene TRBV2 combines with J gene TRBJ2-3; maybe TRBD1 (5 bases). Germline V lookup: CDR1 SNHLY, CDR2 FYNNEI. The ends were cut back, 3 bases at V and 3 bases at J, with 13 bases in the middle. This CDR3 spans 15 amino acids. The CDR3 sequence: CASSDLDTKTDTQYF. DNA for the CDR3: TGTGCCAGCAGTGATTTGGACACTAAGACAGATACGCAGTATTTT.

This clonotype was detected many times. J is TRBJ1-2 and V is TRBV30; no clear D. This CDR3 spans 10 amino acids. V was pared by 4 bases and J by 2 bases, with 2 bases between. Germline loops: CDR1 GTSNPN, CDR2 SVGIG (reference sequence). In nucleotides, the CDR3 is TGTGCCTGGAACAACTATGGCTACACCTTC. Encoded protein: CAWNNYGYTF. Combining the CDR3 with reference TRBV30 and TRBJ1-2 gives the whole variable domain SQTIHQWPATLVQPVGSPLSLECTVEGTSNPNLYWYRQAAGRGLQLLFYSVGIGQISSEVPQNLSASRPQDRQFILSSKKLLLSDSGFYLCAWNNYGYTFGSGTRLTVV.

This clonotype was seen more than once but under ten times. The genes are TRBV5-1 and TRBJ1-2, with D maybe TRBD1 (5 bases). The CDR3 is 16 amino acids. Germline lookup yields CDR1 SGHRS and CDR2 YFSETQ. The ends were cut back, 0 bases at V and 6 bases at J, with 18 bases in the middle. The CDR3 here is CASSLAQGTGGHGYTF. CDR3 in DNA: TGCGCCAGCAGCTTGGCCCAAGGGACGGGAGGGCATGGCTACACCTTC.

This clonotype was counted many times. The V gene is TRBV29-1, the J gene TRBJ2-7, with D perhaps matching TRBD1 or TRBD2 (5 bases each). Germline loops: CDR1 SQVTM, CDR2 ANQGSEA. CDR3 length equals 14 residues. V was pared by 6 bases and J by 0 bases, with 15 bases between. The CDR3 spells CSVTTLGDSYEQYF. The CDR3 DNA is TGCAGCGTGACCACACTAGGGGACTCCTACGAGCAGTACTTC.

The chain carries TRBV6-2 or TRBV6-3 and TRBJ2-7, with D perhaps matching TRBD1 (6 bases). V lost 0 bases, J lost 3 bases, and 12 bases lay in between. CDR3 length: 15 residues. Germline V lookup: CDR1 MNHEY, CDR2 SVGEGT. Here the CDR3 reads CASSYSSQGSYEQYF. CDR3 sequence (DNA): TGTGCCAGCAGTTACTCGAGTCAGGGGAGCTACGAGCAGTACTTC.

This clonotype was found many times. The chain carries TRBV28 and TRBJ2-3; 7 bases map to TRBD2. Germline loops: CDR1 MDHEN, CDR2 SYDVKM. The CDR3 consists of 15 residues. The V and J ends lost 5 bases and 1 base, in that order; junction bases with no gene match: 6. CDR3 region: CASSSAGAGTDTQYF. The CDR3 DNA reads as TGTGCCAGCAGTAGTGCGGGAGCGGGCACAGATACGCAGTATTTT.